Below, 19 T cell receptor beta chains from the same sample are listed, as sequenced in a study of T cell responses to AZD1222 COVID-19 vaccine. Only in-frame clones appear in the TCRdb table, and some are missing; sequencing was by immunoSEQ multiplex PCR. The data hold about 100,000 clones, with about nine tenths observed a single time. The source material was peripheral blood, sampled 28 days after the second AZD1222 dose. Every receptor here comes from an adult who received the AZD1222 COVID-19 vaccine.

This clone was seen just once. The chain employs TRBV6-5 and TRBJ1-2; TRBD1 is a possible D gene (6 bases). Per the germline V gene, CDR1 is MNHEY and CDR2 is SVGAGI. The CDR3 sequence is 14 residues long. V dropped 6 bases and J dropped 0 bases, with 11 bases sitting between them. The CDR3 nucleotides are TGTGCCAGCAGCTCCGGGGGCCCTAACTATGGCTACACCTTC. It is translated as CASSSGGPNYGYTF.

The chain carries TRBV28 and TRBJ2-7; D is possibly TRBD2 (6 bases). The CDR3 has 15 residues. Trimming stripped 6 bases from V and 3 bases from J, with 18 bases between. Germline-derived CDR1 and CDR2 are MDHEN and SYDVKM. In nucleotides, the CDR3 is TGTGCCAGCAGCTCCGGGAGCGTAGGCAGCTACGAGCAGTACTTC. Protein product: CASSSGSVGSYEQYF. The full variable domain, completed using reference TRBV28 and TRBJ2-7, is DVKVTQSSRYLVKRTGEKVFLECVQDMDHENMFWYRQDPGLGLRLIYFSYDVKMKEKGDIPEGYSVSREKKERFSLILESASTNQTSMYLCASSSGSVGSYEQYFGPGTRLTVT.

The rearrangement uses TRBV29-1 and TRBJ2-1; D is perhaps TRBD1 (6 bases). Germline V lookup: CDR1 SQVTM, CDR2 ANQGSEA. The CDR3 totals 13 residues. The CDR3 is CSVDRDIYNEQFF. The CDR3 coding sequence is TGCAGTGTGGACCGGGACATTTACAATGAGCAGTTCTTC.

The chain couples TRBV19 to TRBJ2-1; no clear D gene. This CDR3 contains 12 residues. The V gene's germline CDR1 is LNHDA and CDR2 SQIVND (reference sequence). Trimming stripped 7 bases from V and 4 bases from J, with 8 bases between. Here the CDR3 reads CASNDGYNEQFF. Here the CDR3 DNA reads TGTGCCAGTAACGACGGATACAATGAGCAGTTCTTC.

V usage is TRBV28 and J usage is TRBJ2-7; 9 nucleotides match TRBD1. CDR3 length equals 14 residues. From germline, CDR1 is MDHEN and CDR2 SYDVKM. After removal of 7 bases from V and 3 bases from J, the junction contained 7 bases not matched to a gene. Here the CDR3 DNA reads TGTGCCAGCACCCCGGACAGGGGACTCTACGAGCAGTACTTC. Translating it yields CASTPDRGLYEQYF.

This chain's CDR3 is CASSLSLQGLSYEQYF. The CDR3 bases are TGTGCCAGCAGTTTAAGTTTACAGGGGCTCTCCTACGAGCAGTACTTC. This chain links TRBV28 with TRBJ2-7; TRBD1 aligns across 7 bases. Germline CDR1 MDHEN, CDR2 SYDVKM. J was trimmed by 0 bases and V by 2 bases; bases with no gene match: 7. The CDR3 contains 16 residues.

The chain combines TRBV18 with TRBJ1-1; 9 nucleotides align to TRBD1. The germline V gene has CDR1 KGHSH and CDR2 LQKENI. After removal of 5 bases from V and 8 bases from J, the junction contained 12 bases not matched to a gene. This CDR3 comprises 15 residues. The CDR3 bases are TGTGCCAGCTCATCGGGACAGGGAGGGCGTACCGAAGCTTTCTTT. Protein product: CASSSGQGGRTEAFF.

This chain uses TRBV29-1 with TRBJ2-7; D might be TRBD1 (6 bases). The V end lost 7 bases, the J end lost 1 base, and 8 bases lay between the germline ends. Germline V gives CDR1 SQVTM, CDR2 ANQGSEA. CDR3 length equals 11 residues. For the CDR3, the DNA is TGCAGCGGCAGGGGATCCTACGAGCAGTACTTC. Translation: CSGRGSYEQYF.

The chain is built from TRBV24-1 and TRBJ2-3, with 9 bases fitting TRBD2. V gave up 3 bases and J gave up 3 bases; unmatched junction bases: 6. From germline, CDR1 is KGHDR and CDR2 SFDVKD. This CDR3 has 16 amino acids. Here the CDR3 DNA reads TGTGCCACCAGTGATCCTAGCGGGGTGGGTACAGATACGCAGTATTTT. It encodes CATSDPSGVGTDTQYF.

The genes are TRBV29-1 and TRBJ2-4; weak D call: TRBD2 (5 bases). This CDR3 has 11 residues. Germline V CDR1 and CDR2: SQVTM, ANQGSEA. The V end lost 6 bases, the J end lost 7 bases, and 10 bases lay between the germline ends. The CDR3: CSVLGKNIQYF. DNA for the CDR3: TGCAGCGTACTAGGGAAGAACATTCAGTACTTC.

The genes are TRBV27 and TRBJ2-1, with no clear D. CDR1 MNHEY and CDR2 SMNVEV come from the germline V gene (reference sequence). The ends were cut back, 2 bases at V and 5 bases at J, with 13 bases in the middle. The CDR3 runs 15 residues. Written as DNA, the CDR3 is TGTGCCAGCAGTTTACTCGGGTCCCGAAACAATGAGCAGTTCTTC. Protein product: CASSLLGSRNNEQFF.

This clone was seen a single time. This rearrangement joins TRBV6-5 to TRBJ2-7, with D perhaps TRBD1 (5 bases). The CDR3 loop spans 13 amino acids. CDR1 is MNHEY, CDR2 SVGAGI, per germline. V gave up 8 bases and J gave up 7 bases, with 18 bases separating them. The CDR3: CASVKGPEREQYF. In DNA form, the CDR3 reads TGTGCCAGCGTGAAGGGGCCGGAGAGAGAGCAGTACTTC.

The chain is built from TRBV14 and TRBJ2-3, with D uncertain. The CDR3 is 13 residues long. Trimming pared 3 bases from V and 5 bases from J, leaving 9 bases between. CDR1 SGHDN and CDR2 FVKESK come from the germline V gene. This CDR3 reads CASSQSGGDTQYF. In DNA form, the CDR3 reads TGTGCCAGCAGCCAGTCCGGCGGAGATACGCAGTATTTT.

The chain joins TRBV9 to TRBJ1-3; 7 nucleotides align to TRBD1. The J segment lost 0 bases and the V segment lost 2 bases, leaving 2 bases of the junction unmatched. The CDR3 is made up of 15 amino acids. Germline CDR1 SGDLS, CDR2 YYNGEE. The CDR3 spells CASSVGQYSGNTIYF. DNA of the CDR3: TGTGCCAGCAGCGTGGGACAGTACTCTGGAAACACCATATATTTT.

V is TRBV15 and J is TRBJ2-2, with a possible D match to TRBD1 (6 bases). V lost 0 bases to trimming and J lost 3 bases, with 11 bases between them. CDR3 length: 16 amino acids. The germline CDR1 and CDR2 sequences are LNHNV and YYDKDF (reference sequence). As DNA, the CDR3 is TGTGCCACCAGCAGAGACCAGGGGCCATACACCGGGGAGCTGTTTTTT. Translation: CATSRDQGPYTGELFF.

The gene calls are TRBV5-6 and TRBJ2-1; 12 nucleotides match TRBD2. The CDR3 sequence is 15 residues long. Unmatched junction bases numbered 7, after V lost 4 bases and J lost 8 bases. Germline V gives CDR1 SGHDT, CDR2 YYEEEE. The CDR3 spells CASSLRLAGEHEQFF. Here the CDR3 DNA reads TGTGCCAGCAGCCTCCGACTAGCGGGAGAGCATGAGCAGTTCTTC. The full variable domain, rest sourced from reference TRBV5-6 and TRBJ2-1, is DAGVTQSPTHLIKTRGQQVTLRCSPKSGHDTVSWYQQALGQGPQFIFQYYEEEERQRGNFPDRFSGHQFPNYSSELNVNALLLGDSALYLCASSLRLAGEHEQFFGPGTRLTVL.

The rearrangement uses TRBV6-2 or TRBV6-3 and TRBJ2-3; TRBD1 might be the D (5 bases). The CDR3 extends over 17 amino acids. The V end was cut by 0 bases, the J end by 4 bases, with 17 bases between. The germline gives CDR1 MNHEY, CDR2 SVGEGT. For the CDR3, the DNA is TGTGCCAGCAGTTACTCAGGACACCTCGCACGGCCAGATACGCAGTATTTT. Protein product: CASSYSGHLARPDTQYF.

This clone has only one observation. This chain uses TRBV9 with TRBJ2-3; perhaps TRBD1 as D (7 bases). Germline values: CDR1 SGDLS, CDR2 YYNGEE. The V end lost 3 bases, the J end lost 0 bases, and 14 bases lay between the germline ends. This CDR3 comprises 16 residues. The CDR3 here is CASSALQGTSTDTQYF. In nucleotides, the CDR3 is TGTGCCAGCAGCGCTTTACAGGGGACTAGCACAGATACGCAGTATTTT.

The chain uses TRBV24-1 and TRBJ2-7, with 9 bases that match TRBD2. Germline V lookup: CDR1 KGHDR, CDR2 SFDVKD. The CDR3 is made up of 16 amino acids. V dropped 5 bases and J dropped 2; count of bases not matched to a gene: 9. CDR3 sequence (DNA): TGTGCCACCAGTGCTTCCGGGGCGGGAGGGCCCTACGAGCAGTACTTC. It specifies CATSASGAGGPYEQYF.